Below are 28 T cell receptor beta chains sequenced from a single sample in a study of cytomegalovirus exposure and HLA in healthy donors. Primers for the PCR totalled 60 Vbeta and 13 Jbeta. The table came from immunoSEQ multiplex PCR; TCRdb's copy has only in-frame clones and leaves some out. This table holds more than 95,000 clones, 65% to 85% found once. Sequencing was carried out using PBMCs. All receptors come from a man younger than 30 in good health and CMV-seronegative.

The J gene is TRBJ2-4, the V gene TRBV7-9; 10 bases are a match to TRBD2. This CDR3 is built from 18 residues. The germline V gene has CDR1 SEHNR and CDR2 FQNEAQ (reference sequence). V trimming: 1 base; J trimming: 0 bases; junction bases outside the gene matches: 6. This CDR3 reads CASSLGLAGGGAKNIQYF. The DNA for the CDR3 is TGTGCCAGCAGCTTAGGACTAGCGGGTGGGGGAGCCAAAAACATTCAGTACTTC.

The chain recombines TRBV5-1 with TRBJ1-4, with a tentative D call TRBD1 (6 bases). The germline V gene encodes CDR1 SGHRS and CDR2 YFSETQ. The V gene lost 1 base and the J gene lost 0 bases, with 13 bases spanning the gap. CDR3 length equals 17 residues. CDR3 bases: TGCGCCAGCAGCTTGTCACAGGGACGTTCAACTAATGAAAAACTGTTTTTT. It is translated as CASSLSQGRSTNEKLFF. Full variable domain (outside the CDR3, taken from reference TRBV5-1 and TRBJ1-4): KAGVTQTPRYLIKTRGQQVTLSCSPISGHRSVSWYQQTPGQGLQFLFEYFSETQRNKGNFPGRFSGRQFSNSRSEMNVSTLELGDSALYLCASSLSQGRSTNEKLFFGSGTQLSVL.

The chain recombines TRBV7-3 with TRBJ2-1, with 10 bases aligning to TRBD2. CDR3 length: 16 residues. Trimming took 5 bases from V and 6 from J; bases not matched to a gene: 10. Germline V gene lookup returns CDR1 SGHTA and CDR2 FQGTGA. The CDR3 coding sequence is TGTGCCAGCAGCAGAGACCTAGCGGGAGTCGGCAATGAGCAGTTCTTC. The encoded protein is CASSRDLAGVGNEQFF.

This clone showed up just once. The V call is TRBV6-5, the J call TRBJ2-7; TRBD2 matches 14 bases. Germline V CDR1 and CDR2: MNHEY, SVGAGI. The CDR3 loop spans 15 amino acids. With 6 bases clipped from V and 8 bases from J, the junction kept 9 bases outside the gene matches. The CDR3 is CASRSGTSGSYKQYF. The CDR3 DNA reads as TGTGCCAGCAGAAGTGGGACTAGCGGGAGTTATAAGCAGTACTTC.

The V gene is TRBV5-4, the J gene TRBJ1-1; 8 bases fit TRBD1. Germline CDR1 reads SGHNT; CDR2 reads YYREEE (reference sequence). The CDR3 loop spans 17 amino acids. The ends lost 4 bases at V and 0 bases at J; junction bases unmatched: 11. CDR3 sequence reads: CASSRPGTGDMNTEAFF. The CDR3 DNA sequence: TGTGCCAGCAGCAGGCCGGGGACAGGAGATATGAACACTGAAGCTTTCTTT. The full variable domain, with the rest looked up from reference TRBV5-4 and TRBJ1-1, is ETGVTQSPTHLIKTRGQQVTLRCSSQSGHNTVSWYQQALGQGPQFIFQYYREEENGRGNFPPRFSGLQFPNYSSELNVNALELDDSALYLCASSRPGTGDMNTEAFFGQGTRLTVV.

The chain couples TRBV28 to TRBJ1-1, with a weak D call TRBD1 (6 bases). The CDR3 totals 18 residues. CDR1 MDHEN and CDR2 SYDVKM come from the germline V gene. V lost 3 bases, J lost 0 bases, and 20 bases lay in between. CDR3 sequence: CASSFLGTLVNLNTEAFF. The CDR3 coding sequence is TGTGCCAGCAGTTTCCTGGGGACACTCGTTAATTTGAACACTGAAGCTTTCTTT.

This clone appeared a few times. The V gene is TRBV2, the J gene TRBJ1-2; 8 bases map to TRBD1. V dropped 2 bases and J dropped 3; count of bases not matched to a gene: 14. Germline V gene data show CDR1 as SNHLY and CDR2 as FYNNEI. The CDR3 contains 18 residues. The CDR3 DNA reads TGTGCCAGCAGTGAATTCCGCAGGGGGCGGAATCAGGACTATGGCTACACCTTC. It codes for CASSEFRRGRNQDYGYTF.

The genes are TRBV6-1 and TRBJ1-5, with 7 bases that match TRBD1. The CDR3 has 15 residues. V shed 5 bases and J 4 bases; nucleotides not matched to a gene: 8. The V gene's germline CDR1 is MNHNS and CDR2 SASEGT. DNA of the CDR3: TGTGCCAGCAGTTTTGGAGGGGGCGAGAATCAGCCCCAGCATTTT. This codes for CASSFGGGENQPQHF.

The gene calls are TRBV19 and TRBJ2-5; 9 bases are a match to TRBD2. This CDR3 is 13 amino acids long. Unmatched junction bases numbered 0, after V lost 3 bases and J lost 4 bases. Germline lookup yields CDR1 LNHDA and CDR2 SQIVND (reference sequence). CDR3 region: CASSISGRETQYF. The CDR3 nucleotides read TGTGCCAGTAGTATTAGCGGGAGAGAGACCCAGTACTTC.

The rearrangement links TRBV13 to TRBJ2-7; TRBD2 matches 9 bases. Germline trimming cut 5 bases from V and 10 bases from J; bases unmatched to any gene: 9. This CDR3 spans 13 amino acids. CDR1 and CDR2 (germline): PRHDT, FYEKMQ (reference sequence). The CDR3 sequence: CASSDRASGDQYF. DNA of the CDR3: TGTGCCAGCAGCGACCGGGCTAGCGGGGACCAGTACTTC.

The chain combines TRBV2 with TRBJ1-2; 8 bases are a match to TRBD1. In germline, CDR1 is SNHLY, CDR2 FYNNEI. The V and J ends lost 4 bases and 4 bases, in that order; junction bases with no gene match: 8. This CDR3 region has 15 residues. CDR3 sequence reads: CASSAITGGGYGYTF. DNA of the CDR3: TGTGCCAGCAGTGCAATAACAGGGGGAGGCTATGGCTACACCTTC.

This clone was seen only once. The V and J genes are TRBV7-8 and TRBJ2-6, with a tentative D call TRBD1 (6 bases). This CDR3 is built from 18 residues. Germline-derived CDR1 and CDR2 are SGHVS and FQNEAQ. V was pared by 4 bases and J by 1 base, with 17 bases between. The CDR3 protein is CASSSGQQQISGANVLTF. Here the CDR3 DNA reads TGTGCCAGCAGCTCAGGACAGCAACAAATTTCTGGGGCCAACGTCCTGACTTTC.

The chain couples TRBV18 to TRBJ2-1; 15 bases match TRBD2. Germline values: CDR1 KGHSH, CDR2 LQKENI. The CDR3 is 18 amino acids. Unmatched junction bases numbered 7, after V lost 0 bases and J lost 7 bases. CDR3 loop: CASSPPGLAGGMRNEQFF. DNA of the CDR3: TGTGCCAGCTCACCACCCGGACTAGCGGGAGGGATGAGGAATGAGCAGTTCTTC.

The chain couples TRBV4-3 to TRBJ2-1; maybe TRBD1 (6 bases). The CDR3 sequence is 15 residues long. V was clipped by 0 bases and J by 8 bases, with 14 bases between them. Germline V gene data show CDR1 as LGHNA and CDR2 as YSLEER. CDR3 coding DNA: TGCGCCAGCAGCCAAGACGGTACGAACAGGGATGAGCAGTTCTTC. It encodes CASSQDGTNRDEQFF.

The rearrangement links TRBV6-6 to TRBJ1-4; 8 bases fit TRBD1. Germline V gives CDR1 MNHNY, CDR2 SVGAGI (reference sequence). Unmatched junction bases numbered 3, after V lost 0 bases and J lost 6 bases. The CDR3 is made up of 15 amino acids. CDR3 loop: CASSYSVDRDEKLFF. The CDR3 DNA follows: TGTGCCAGCAGTTACTCGGTGGACAGGGATGAAAAACTGTTTTTT.

Only one count was recorded for this clone. The chain links TRBV6-5 to TRBJ1-2; a weak D match, TRBD1 (6 bases). The CDR3 runs to 15 residues. The ends were cut back, 0 bases at V and 8 bases at J, with 16 bases in the middle. Germline V lookup: CDR1 MNHEY, CDR2 SVGAGI. In nucleotides, the CDR3 is TGTGCCAGCAGTTACTCGGGGTTGGCGGGGGGCGGCTACACCTTC. Its protein is CASSYSGLAGGGYTF.

For the CDR3, the DNA is TGCGCCAGCAGCCAAGATTGGGGAGACCGAAAGTTCTTC. Amino acid sequence: CASSQDWGDRKFF. The chain is built from TRBV4-3 and TRBJ2-1; maybe TRBD2 (5 bases). V was shortened by 0 bases and J by 14 bases, with 14 bases between the two germline ends. The CDR3 covers 13 residues. Germline V gene data show CDR1 as LGHNA and CDR2 as YSLEER.

The CDR3 sequence is CASSRTVNTGELFF. DNA of the CDR3: TGTGCCAGCAGCCGGACAGTGAACACCGGGGAGCTGTTTTTT. V and J are TRBV6-4 and TRBJ2-2; a possible D gene is TRBD1 (6 bases). The germline gives CDR1 MRHNA, CDR2 SNTAGT. V was clipped by 6 bases and J by 1 base, with 9 bases between them. CDR3 size: 14 residues.

This chain links TRBV18 with TRBJ1-3, with unresolved D. Trimming shortened V by 3 bases and J by 0 bases, and 18 bases separated the two germline ends. CDR1 and CDR2 from the germline V gene are KGHSH and LQKENI. There are 18 residues in the CDR3. CDR3 loop: CASSPVRVGDTSGNTIYF. Written as DNA, the CDR3 is TGTGCCAGCTCACCGGTCCGGGTCGGAGATACCTCTGGAAACACCATATATTTT.

The chain recombines TRBV5-1 with TRBJ1-1; the D is unclear. Germline V gene lookup returns CDR1 SGHRS and CDR2 YFSETQ. Trimming pared 4 bases from V and 3 bases from J, leaving 13 bases between. The length of the CDR3 is 14 residues. CDR3 protein: CASSGPRPDTEAFF. The CDR3 DNA is TGCGCCAGCAGCGGGCCACGACCGGACACTGAAGCTTTCTTT.

V gene TRBV7-2 combines with J gene TRBJ1-3; D gene uncertain. Germline V gene sequence: CDR1 SGHTA, CDR2 FQGNSA. This CDR3 is 14 amino acids long. Trimming shortened V by 5 bases and J by 2 bases, and 10 bases separated the two germline ends. The chain's CDR3 is CASSPLMAGNTIYF. As DNA, the CDR3 is TGTGCCAGCAGCCCACTCATGGCTGGAAACACCATATATTTT.

The rearrangement uses TRBV5-1 and TRBJ2-5; 7 bases are a match to TRBD2. The V gene end was trimmed by 0 bases and the J gene end by 13 bases; junction bases not matched to a gene: 12. Germline values: CDR1 SGHRS, CDR2 YFSETQ. There are 14 residues in the CDR3. CDR3 sequence: CASSLGLAESSVYF. The DNA for the CDR3 is TGCGCCAGCAGCTTGGGCCTAGCGGAGTCCTCCGTGTACTTC.

V and J are TRBV19 and TRBJ2-7; D is perhaps TRBD2 (6 bases). Germline CDR1 reads LNHDA; CDR2 reads SQIVND (reference sequence). There are 15 residues in the CDR3. V lost 2 bases, J lost 0 bases, and 11 bases lay in between. The CDR3 coding sequence is TGTGCCAGTAGTATAATTAGCGGTTCCTCCTACGAGCAGTACTTC. Protein product: CASSIISGSSYEQYF.

This chain connects TRBV6-4 to TRBJ2-7; 10 bases align to TRBD2. Germline CDR1 reads MRHNA; CDR2 reads SNTAGT. After removal of 4 bases from V and 2 bases from J, the junction contained 5 bases not matched to a gene. The CDR3 extends over 15 amino acids. CDR3 DNA sequence: TGTGCCAGCAGTGCACTAGCGGGGAGTGCCTACGAGCAGTACTTC. As protein: CASSALAGSAYEQYF.

The chain has TRBV19 and TRBJ2-7; TRBD1 agrees at 9 bases. This CDR3 has 14 residues. The V segment lost 4 bases and the J segment 6 bases; nucleotides outside the gene matches: 7. Germline V lookup: CDR1 LNHDA, CDR2 SQIVND (reference sequence). The CDR3 spells CASSTAGQGPEQYF. The CDR3 DNA sequence: TGTGCCAGTAGTACCGCGGGACAGGGCCCCGAGCAGTACTTC.

The V gene is TRBV27, the J gene TRBJ2-3; 7 bases are shared with TRBD2. Germline assignment: CDR1 MNHEY and CDR2 SMNVEV (reference sequence). The trim removed 2 bases at V and 2 bases at J, leaving 7 bases unmatched. This CDR3 region has 16 residues. The DNA of the CDR3 is TGTGCCAGCAGTTTAATCGCTAGCGGCCTCACAGATACGCAGTATTTT. Translated, it gives CASSLIASGLTDTQYF.

The chain has TRBV6-5 and TRBJ2-7; 8 bases are a match to TRBD2. Per the germline V gene, CDR1 is MNHEY and CDR2 is SVGAGI. V gave up 8 bases and J gave up 3 bases; unmatched junction bases: 9. This CDR3 comprises 14 residues. The CDR3 DNA reads TGTGCCAGCGGGACCGGGACTAGAAGCTACGAGCAGTACTTC. Its protein is CASGTGTRSYEQYF.

Only a few counts were recorded for this clone. V is TRBV21-1 and J is TRBJ1-1; the DNA was not used to check the table's D call, TRBD1. TRBV21-1 counts as a pseudogene. The CDR3 is made up of 15 amino acids. CDR3 loop: CASSKEDRGSTEAFF. DNA for the CDR3: TGTGCCAGCAGCAAAGAGGACAGGGGAAGTACTGAAGCTTTCTTT.